The clone carrying this T cell receptor beta chain was seen many times. Its antigen is currently unknown. The entry originates in a study of neurological immune-mediated disorders. Whole-study results and caveats: The absence of any CDR3 amino acid sequence shared by expanded clones across subjects suggests that repertoires were private in all groups. Multiple sclerosis was found to have the least TCR clonal expansion, below healthy controls, and HTLV-1-associated myelopathy the most.

The V gene's germline CDR1 is DFQATT and CDR2 SNEGSKA (reference sequence). V was pared by 6 bases and J by 3 bases, with 14 bases between. The CDR3 has 13 residues. The unsorted libraries were generated from a total of 2 million PBMCs, which had been stored in RNAlater at -80 C. Every sequencing run drew on 15-18 subjects and yielded over 190 million TCR-beta sequences. TCRdb re-analysed the 5' RACE reads in MiXCR, keeping a single row per CDR3 protein. The profile covers 55,000 to 70,000 distinct CDR3 sequences, with 11% appearing a single time and less than 2% taken by the ten largest. The rearrangement joins TRBV20-1 to TRBJ1-2; a possible D gene is TRBD1 (6 bases). The TCR comes from a man in his sixties in good health. The sequenced material came from PBMCs. The CDR3 DNA reads as TGCAGTGCCCCACAGGGAGGTCACTATGGCTACACCTTC. This gives the protein CSAPQGGHYGYTF.